This passage covers 12 T cell receptor beta chains from one sample sequenced in a study of CD8 T cells in ankylosing spondylitis. TCRdb re-called the 5' RACE reads through MiXCR, storing one row per CDR3 protein. The table records fewer than 200,000 distinct CDR3 sequences, around a sixth of them present only once. The sample taken for sequencing was blood, either unsorted or a sorted T cell fraction (not recorded which). The receptor source for this set is a male donor under 30 with ankylosing spondylitis or in good health (not recorded which).

This clonotype has more than one count but fewer than ten. This chain connects TRBV7-2 to TRBJ2-2; 7 bases map to TRBD2. V was clipped by 2 bases and J by 4 bases; unmatched bases: 13. In germline, CDR1 is SGHTA, CDR2 FQGNSA. This CDR3 is built from 18 residues. CDR3 nucleotide sequence: TGTGCCAGCAGCTTACCCCTAAGGGCTAGCGGAAGCACCGGGGAGCTGTTTTTT. Its protein product is CASSLPLRASGSTGELFF.

This clonotype appeared many times. The rearrangement links TRBV6-2 or TRBV6-3 to TRBJ2-3; D tentatively reads TRBD1 or TRBD2 (5 bases each). The ends were cut back, 7 bases at V and 8 bases at J, with 19 bases in the middle. In germline, CDR1 is MNHEY, CDR2 SVGEGT. The CDR3 loop spans 14 amino acids. The CDR3 DNA sequence: TGTGCCAGCACCCAGGGACGTCCTCTGGGTACGCAGTATTTT. This encodes CASTQGRPLGTQYF.

This clonotype was seen a handful of times. The CDR3 loop reads CSARDRGGYGYTF. In nucleotides, the CDR3 is TGCAGTGCTAGAGATCGGGGCGGCTATGGCTACACCTTC. The chain has TRBV20-1 and TRBJ1-2; a possible D gene is TRBD1 (5 bases). The CDR3 totals 13 residues. The V gene's germline CDR1 is DFQATT and CDR2 SNEGSKA (reference sequence). Trimming shortened V by 0 bases and J by 4 bases, and 9 bases separated the two germline ends.

Ten or more counts support this clonotype. CDR3 residues: CATMVAGTGELFF. The DNA for the CDR3 is TGTGCCACCATGGTAGCGGGCACCGGGGAGCTGTTTTTT. The chain couples TRBV15 to TRBJ2-2, with 7 bases lining up with TRBD2. V trimming: 7 bases; J trimming: 4 bases; junction bases outside the gene matches: 3. This CDR3 spans 13 amino acids. Germline values: CDR1 LNHNV, CDR2 YYDKDF (reference sequence).

This clonotype was recorded at least ten times. The chain has TRBV12-3 or TRBV12-4 and TRBJ1-6; 7 bases match TRBD1. This CDR3 is built from 14 residues. The V gene end was trimmed by 6 bases and the J gene end by 7 bases; junction bases not matched to a gene: 6. The DNA for the CDR3 is TGTGCCAGCAGCCCGACAGGGCTGAATTCACCCCTCCACTTT. Its translation is CASSPTGLNSPLHF.

This clonotype was detected many times. The chain employs TRBV29-1 and TRBJ1-4; 7 nucleotides line up with TRBD1. The CDR3 is 12 residues long. With 6 bases clipped from V and 8 bases from J, the junction kept 6 bases outside the gene matches. The germline V gene has CDR1 SQVTM and CDR2 ANQGSEA. CDR3 protein: CSVARDSEKLFF. CDR3 in DNA: TGCAGCGTGGCCCGGGACAGCGAAAAACTGTTTTTT.

In its sample, this clonotype was seen many times. This chain links TRBV29-1 with TRBJ2-1; no clear D gene. The germline V gene encodes CDR1 SQVTM and CDR2 ANQGSEA. The length of the CDR3 is 11 residues. Between the trimmed V and J ends, which lost 2 bases and 8 bases, there was a span of 7 bases. CDR3 region: CSVEWTDEQFF. The CDR3 nucleotides are TGCAGCGTTGAATGGACCGATGAGCAGTTCTTC.

At least ten counts were recorded for this clonotype. The chain carries TRBV9 and TRBJ2-5; D assignment may be TRBD1 or TRBD2 (6 bases each). The length of the CDR3 is 20 residues. The germline V and J ends were trimmed by 0 bases and 2 bases, with 26 bases remaining between them. Germline CDR1 is SGDLS and CDR2 is YYNGEE. CDR3 coding DNA: TGTGCCAGCAGCGTAGGGCCAGGGGCGCGGGACAAACTAAAACAAGAGACCCAGTACTTC. Its protein product is CASSVGPGARDKLKQETQYF.

This clonotype occurred many times. The chain joins TRBV5-1 to TRBJ1-2; D is possibly TRBD1 (5 bases). CDR1 SGHRS and CDR2 YFSETQ come from the germline V gene. The CDR3 spans 12 residues. V was pared by 4 bases and J by 5 bases, with 9 bases between. In nucleotides, the CDR3 is TGCGCCAGCAGCGCAGACAGATATGGCTACACCTTC. Translated, it gives CASSADRYGYTF.

This clonotype was counted many times. The rearrangement links TRBV5-1 to TRBJ2-1, with 7 bases that match TRBD2. The CDR3 contains 16 residues. After removal of 3 bases from V and 2 bases from J, the junction contained 8 bases not matched to a gene. Germline values: CDR1 SGHRS, CDR2 YFSETQ. CDR3 sequence reads: CASSSKTSVTYNEQFF. The CDR3 DNA sequence: TGCGCCAGCAGCTCGAAAACTAGCGTCACCTACAATGAGCAGTTCTTC.

This clonotype came up many times. Its ends do not fully match the called genes, so a read error is possible. The V and J genes are TRBV20-1 and TRBJ2-1; the match to TRBD2 covers 9 bases. The CDR3 has 11 amino acids. Germline V gene lookup returns CDR1 DFQATT and CDR2 SNEGSKA (reference sequence). Here the CDR3 DNA reads TGCAGTGCTAGATCGCTAGCGGGACTATCCTTC. This translates into CSARSLAGLSF.

This clonotype was counted ten times or more. CDR3 DNA: TGCGCCAGCAGCCAAGATCTCGAACTAGCGGGCCTCTACGAGCAGTACTTC. Encoded protein: CASSQDLELAGLYEQYF. The chain is built from TRBV4-3 and TRBJ2-7; the match to TRBD2 covers 9 bases. The trim removed 0 bases at V and 3 bases at J, leaving 9 bases unmatched. The CDR3 spans 17 residues. Per the germline V gene, CDR1 is LGHNA and CDR2 is YSLEER.